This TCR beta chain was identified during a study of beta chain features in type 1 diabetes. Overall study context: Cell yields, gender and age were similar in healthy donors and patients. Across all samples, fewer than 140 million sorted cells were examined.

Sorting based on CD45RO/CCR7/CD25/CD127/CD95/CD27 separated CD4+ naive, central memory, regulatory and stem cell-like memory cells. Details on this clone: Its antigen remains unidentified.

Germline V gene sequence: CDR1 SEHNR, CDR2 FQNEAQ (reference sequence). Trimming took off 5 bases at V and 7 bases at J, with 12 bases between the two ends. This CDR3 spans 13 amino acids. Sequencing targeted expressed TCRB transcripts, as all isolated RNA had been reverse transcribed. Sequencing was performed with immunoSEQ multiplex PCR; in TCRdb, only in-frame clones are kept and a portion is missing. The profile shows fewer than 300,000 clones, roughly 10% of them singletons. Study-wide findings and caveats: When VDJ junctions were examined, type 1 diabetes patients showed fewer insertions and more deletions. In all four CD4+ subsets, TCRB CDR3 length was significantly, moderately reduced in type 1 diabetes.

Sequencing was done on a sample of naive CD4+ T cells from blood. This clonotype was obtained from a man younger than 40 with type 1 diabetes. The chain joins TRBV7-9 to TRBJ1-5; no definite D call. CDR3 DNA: TGTGCCAGCAGCCTCGAACAGCTACAGCCCCAGCATTTT. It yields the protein CASSLEQLQPQHF.